Listed here are 6 T cell receptor beta chains from one sample, sequenced in a study of T-cell memory formation after mild COVID-19. TCRdb reanalysed the 5' RACE reads using MiXCR and keeps one entry per CDR3 protein. This table holds roughly 110,000 distinct CDR3 sequences, around 15% found once. The sequenced sample consisted of PBMCs or a T cell subset sorted from them (not recorded which). Receptor source: a man between 18 and 35 years old who had mild COVID-19 (a few samples of this study predate the infection). Cell type and time point are not known.

This chain links TRBV7-2 with TRBJ2-5; D possibly corresponds to TRBD2 (5 bases). Germline V lookup: CDR1 SGHTA, CDR2 FQGNSA. The CDR3 totals 14 residues. Trimming removed 5 bases at V and 5 bases at J, with 15 bases between. The CDR3, as DNA: TGTGCCAGCAGCCTCTACGGGTCGGGGGAGACCCAGTACTTC. Translating it yields CASSLYGSGETQYF.

V usage is TRBV29-1 and J usage is TRBJ2-5; 10 bases are a match to TRBD2. V gave up 3 bases and J gave up 4 bases; unmatched junction bases: 5. CDR3 length equals 14 residues. The germline V gene encodes CDR1 SQVTM and CDR2 ANQGSEA. CDR3 region: CSVDPGLAVETQYF. CDR3 nucleotides: TGCAGCGTTGACCCTGGACTAGCGGTAGAGACCCAGTACTTC.

This clonotype has at least ten counts. This chain's CDR3 is CASSLGDARFYEQYF. In DNA form, the CDR3 reads TGTGCCAGCAGTCTAGGGGACGCAAGATTTTACGAGCAGTACTTC. J is TRBJ2-7 and V is TRBV6-5; the D gene could be TRBD1 or TRBD2 (5 bases each). The germline gives CDR1 MNHEY, CDR2 SVGAGI. CDR3 length equals 15 residues. Trimming took 5 bases from V and 4 from J, leaving 18 bases between them.

There are a few counts of this clonotype. The V gene is TRBV7-9, the J gene TRBJ1-2; tentative D call: TRBD1 (6 bases). The CDR3 spans 17 residues. V shed 4 bases and J shed 6 bases, with 24 bases lying between them. CDR1 and CDR2 from the germline V gene are SEHNR and FQNEAQ (reference sequence). CDR3: CASSSASTGPRGDGYTF. The CDR3 DNA reads as TGTGCCAGCAGCTCGGCCTCGACAGGACCTCGTGGGGATGGCTACACCTTC.

This sequence joins TRBV4-1 and TRBJ1-2, with a weak D call TRBD1 (6 bases). The germline CDR1 and CDR2 sequences are MGHRA and YSYEKL. This CDR3 has 14 residues. Between the trimmed V and J ends, which lost 0 bases and 4 bases, there was a span of 9 bases. The DNA of the CDR3 is TGCGCCAGCAGCCAAGATCGGGACACCTATGGCTACACCTTC. Translating it yields CASSQDRDTYGYTF.

V usage is TRBV5-1 and J usage is TRBJ2-7, with TRBD1 matching 8 bases. Germline-derived CDR1 and CDR2 are SGHRS and YFSETQ. V lost 9 bases, J lost 2 bases, and 10 bases stayed unmatched. This CDR3 is built from 14 residues. CDR3: CAIQGARCPYEQYV. The CDR3 nucleotides read TGCGCCATCCAGGGGGCTCGATGCCCCTACGAGCAGTACGTC.